The 13 T cell receptor beta chains in this list originate from one sample, sequenced in a study of CD8 T cells in Susac syndrome. Random hexamers were used to reverse transcribe roughly 0.45 to 1 ug of RNA. TCRdb ran MiXCR on the immunoSEQ multiplex PCR reads and lists one entry per CDR3 protein. The table records approximately 90,000 distinct CDR3 sequences, just under 95% of them present only once. Material: CD8+ T cells from PBMCs. All receptors come from a human donor in good health.

The genes are TRBV28 and TRBJ1-2; D remains unclear. The CDR3 extends over 14 amino acids. V lost 4 bases, J lost 6 bases, and 15 bases lay in between. Germline lookup yields CDR1 MDHEN and CDR2 SYDVKM. The DNA for the CDR3 is TGTGCCAGCAGTTGGGAGCCTTTCCTTGATGGCTACACCTTC. This translates into CASSWEPFLDGYTF.

This chain links TRBV5-1 with TRBJ1-5; D is perhaps TRBD1 (5 bases). Germline lookup yields CDR1 SGHRS and CDR2 YFSETQ. V was trimmed by 4 bases and J by 1 base, leaving 12 bases between them. The CDR3 loop spans 15 amino acids. The CDR3 loop is CASSVNGASNQPQHF. CDR3 sequence (DNA): TGCGCCAGCAGCGTCAACGGGGCCAGCAATCAGCCCCAGCATTTT. Filled out from reference TRBV5-1 and TRBJ1-5, the complete variable domain reads KAGVTQTPRYLIKTRGQQVTLSCSPISGHRSVSWYQQTPGQGLQFLFEYFSETQRNKGNFPGRFSGRQFSNSRSEMNVSTLELGDSALYLCASSVNGASNQPQHFGDGTRLSIL.

The genes are TRBV24-1 and TRBJ2-3; 11 bases map to TRBD2. The CDR3 is made up of 16 amino acids. Germline V gene sequence: CDR1 KGHDR, CDR2 SFDVKD. Germline trimming cut 4 bases from V and 4 bases from J; bases unmatched to any gene: 6. The CDR3 loop is CATSEPTSGGPDTQYF. In nucleotides, the CDR3 is TGTGCCACCAGTGAACCTACTAGCGGGGGCCCAGATACGCAGTATTTT.

The chain couples TRBV12-3 or TRBV12-4 to TRBJ2-3; D is uncertain. V was clipped by 5 bases and J by 6 bases, with 9 bases between them. There are 12 residues in the CDR3. This chain's CDR3 is CASSPPWDTQYF. The CDR3 nucleotides read TGTGCCAGCAGTCCCCCCTGGGATACGCAGTATTTT.

The rearrangement uses TRBV23-1 and TRBJ2-7; 9 nucleotides line up with TRBD1. TRBV23-1 is an ORF, and what it does is uncertain. V lost 2 bases to trimming and J lost 2 bases; unmatched junction nucleotides: 4. This CDR3 has 15 amino acids. In DNA form, the CDR3 reads TGCGCCAGCAGTCAAGGGGACAGGGACCCCTACGAGCAGTACTTC. This sequence encodes CASSQGDRDPYEQYF.

This chain joins TRBV6-2 or TRBV6-3 and TRBJ1-2, with D unresolved. Trimming took 2 bases from V and 6 from J, leaving 10 bases between them. Germline CDR1 and CDR2: MNHEY and SVGEGT. The CDR3 loop spans 13 amino acids. For the CDR3, the DNA is TGTGCCAGCAGTTACAAGTGGAAGGATGGCTACACCTTC. Its translation is CASSYKWKDGYTF.

The chain links TRBV5-6 to TRBJ1-2; 7 bases fit TRBD1. Per germline, CDR1 SGHDT and CDR2 YYEEEE. The CDR3 length is 13 residues. The V and J ends lost 0 bases and 4 bases, in that order; junction bases with no gene match: 0. The CDR3 sequence is CASSLGTGYGYTF. The CDR3, as DNA: TGTGCCAGCAGCTTGGGGACAGGCTATGGCTACACCTTC.

As DNA, the CDR3 is TGCAGCGTTGACAATGTGAAGGGGAACTATGGCTACACCTTC. It specifies CSVDNVKGNYGYTF. The V gene is TRBV29-1, the J gene TRBJ1-2; D perhaps matches TRBD1 (5 bases). Trimming took off 3 bases at V and 2 bases at J, with 13 bases between the two ends. Germline-derived CDR1 and CDR2 are SQVTM and ANQGSEA. The CDR3 runs to 14 residues.

This chain connects TRBV2 to TRBJ2-3; TRBD2 matches at 8 bases. The CDR3 runs 15 residues. CDR1 is SNHLY and CDR2 is FYNNEI in the germline V gene. The trim removed 4 bases at V and 4 bases at J, leaving 7 bases unmatched. The CDR3 sequence is CASSGRRGAPDTQYF. Written as DNA, the CDR3 is TGTGCCAGCAGTGGGCGGCGGGGGGCCCCAGATACGCAGTATTTT.

The chain is built from TRBV4-2 and TRBJ2-7; 13 nucleotides line up with TRBD2. V shed 0 bases and J 0 bases; nucleotides not matched to a gene: 5. Germline V gives CDR1 LGHNA, CDR2 YNFKEQ. This CDR3 is 18 amino acids long. The CDR3 protein is CASSQDGTSGELSYEQYF. The CDR3 bases are TGTGCCAGCAGCCAAGATGGGACTAGCGGGGAGCTCTCCTACGAGCAGTACTTC.

A few counts support this clonotype. The chain carries TRBV29-1 and TRBJ1-2; D is possibly TRBD1 (6 bases). V lost 1 base to trimming and J lost 5 bases, with 17 bases between them. This CDR3 comprises 15 residues. The V gene's germline CDR1 is SQVTM and CDR2 ANQGSEA. The CDR3 nucleotides read TGCAGCGTTGAAGGTCGTTTAGGACAGAATTATGGCTACACCTTC. It yields the protein CSVEGRLGQNYGYTF.

The rearrangement uses TRBV11-2 and TRBJ2-3; TRBD2 matches at 9 bases. CDR3 size: 14 residues. The germline V gene has CDR1 SGHAT and CDR2 FQNNGV. Trimming took 5 bases from V and 4 from J; bases not matched to a gene: 4. CDR3 coding DNA: TGTGCCAGCAGCCCTGGCGGGGGGGCAGATACGCAGTATTTT. The encoded protein is CASSPGGGADTQYF.

This chain connects TRBV5-4 to TRBJ2-7; D remains ambiguous. The CDR3 extends over 12 amino acids. Germline V gene lookup returns CDR1 SGHNT and CDR2 YYREEE (reference sequence). V was clipped by 2 bases and J by 6 bases, with 9 bases between them. In DNA, the CDR3 is TGTGCCAGCAGCTTAAAGATAGGCGAGCAGTACTTC. Its protein product is CASSLKIGEQYF.